This T cell receptor (beta chain) comes out of a study of beta chain features in type 1 diabetes. Reverse transcribing all isolated RNA meant expressed TCRB transcripts were sequenced. Assay used: immunoSEQ multiplex PCR; TCRdb lists only in-frame clones, some missing. This sample carries roughly 300,000 clones, 14% of them seen once, and the ten largest clones take roughly 7%. The CDR3 has 15 residues. Germline V gene lookup returns CDR1 SGHNT and CDR2 YENEEA. J was trimmed by 1 base and V by 0 bases; bases with no gene match: 2. Without exception, sorted populations had purity beyond 98%. This receptor was obtained from a man aged 25-45 years in good health. Sequenced input: central memory CD4+ T cells from blood. V usage is TRBV11-3 and J usage is TRBJ2-5; 7 bases map to TRBD1. The CDR3: CASSLEGQPQETQYF. In DNA, the CDR3 is TGTGCCAGCAGCTTAGAGGGACAGCCCCAAGAGACCCAGTACTTC.